This T cell receptor beta chain was sequenced in a study of T-cell memory formation after mild COVID-19. Study-level background: Largely, TCR clusters stayed within a single donor.

TCR alpha and TCR beta cDNA libraries carrying sample barcodes and UMIs were produced by 5'RACE using constant-segment primers. TCRdb recomputed calls from the 5' RACE reads with MiXCR, one row per CDR3 protein. The data show roughly 120,000 distinct CDR3 sequences, 22% seen once. V lost 5 bases, J lost 0 bases, and 11 bases lay in between. Germline V CDR1 and CDR2: MGHRA, YSYEKL. The CDR3 contains 15 residues. Broader study findings: Mostly located in CM and EM were contracting CD4+ clones, with contracting CD8+ clones located in EMRA. A second wave expanding day 15 to 37 was CD4+-biased; contracting clones were balanced.

In its sample, this clonotype was seen a few times. Its antigen is not identified. V gene TRBV4-1 combines with J gene TRBJ1-5; no definite D call. The TCR originated in a man aged 18-30 years who had mild COVID-19 (a few samples of this study predate the infection). Cell type and time point are not known. Sequences were obtained from PBMCs or a T cell subset sorted from them (not recorded which). CDR3 bases: TGCGCCAGCAGCACCAGGCTAAATAGCAATCAGCCCCAGCATTTT. Translating it yields CASSTRLNSNQPQHF.